The present entry profiles one T cell receptor beta chain with its context. The sample belongs to a study of blood T cell repertoires in COVID-19. V was pared by 5 bases and J by 9 bases, with 5 bases between. This CDR3 is 10 amino acids long. CDR1 and CDR2 from the germline V gene are SEHNR and FQNEAQ (reference sequence). TCRdb's table, derived via immunoSEQ multiplex PCR, lists solely in-frame clones and lacks some. The profile covers hundreds of thousands of clones, with 85% to 90% appearing a single time and approximately 1.7% taken by the ten largest. The chain combines TRBV7-9 with TRBJ2-1; maybe TRBD1 (5 bases). Sequencing was performed on PBMCs or T cells enriched from blood (not recorded which). This receptor was taken from a man between 40 and 49 years old who had recovered from COVID-19. CDR3 sequence: CASSGAEQFF. The CDR3 nucleotides are TGTGCCAGCAGCGGGGCTGAGCAGTTCTTC.